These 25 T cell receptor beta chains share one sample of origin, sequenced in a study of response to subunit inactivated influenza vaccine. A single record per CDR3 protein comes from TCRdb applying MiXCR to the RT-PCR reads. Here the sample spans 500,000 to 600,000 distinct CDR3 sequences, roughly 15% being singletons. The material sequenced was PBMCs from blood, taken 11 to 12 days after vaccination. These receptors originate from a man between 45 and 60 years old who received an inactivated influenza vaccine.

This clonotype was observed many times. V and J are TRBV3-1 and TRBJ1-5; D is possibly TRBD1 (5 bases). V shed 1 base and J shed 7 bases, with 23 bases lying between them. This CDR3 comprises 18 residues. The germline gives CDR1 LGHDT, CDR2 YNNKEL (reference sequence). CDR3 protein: CASSQGRDFQGLLQPQHF. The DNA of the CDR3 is TGTGCCAGCAGCCAAGGAAGGGACTTTCAGGGACTTCTACAGCCCCAGCATTTT.

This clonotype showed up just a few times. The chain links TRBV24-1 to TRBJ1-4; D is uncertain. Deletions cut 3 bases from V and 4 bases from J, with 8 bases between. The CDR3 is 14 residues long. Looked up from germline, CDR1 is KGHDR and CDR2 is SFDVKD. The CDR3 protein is CATSDRNYNEKLFF. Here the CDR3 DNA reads TGTGCCACCAGTGATCGGAATTATAATGAAAAACTGTTTTTT.

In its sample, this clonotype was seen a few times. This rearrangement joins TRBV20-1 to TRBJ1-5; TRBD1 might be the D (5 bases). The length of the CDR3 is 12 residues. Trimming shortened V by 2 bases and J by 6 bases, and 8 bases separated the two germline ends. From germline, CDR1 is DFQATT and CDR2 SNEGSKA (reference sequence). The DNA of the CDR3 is TGCAGTGCTAGAACCGGGACTCAGCCCCAGCATTTT. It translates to CSARTGTQPQHF.

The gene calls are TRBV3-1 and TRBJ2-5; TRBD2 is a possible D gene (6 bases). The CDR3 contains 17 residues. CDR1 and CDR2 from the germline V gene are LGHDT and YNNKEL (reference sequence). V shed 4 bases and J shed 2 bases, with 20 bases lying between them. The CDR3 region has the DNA TGTGCCAGCAGCCGGCTATGGGCTAGGAGGGGACAAGAGACCCAGTACTTC. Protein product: CASSRLWARRGQETQYF.

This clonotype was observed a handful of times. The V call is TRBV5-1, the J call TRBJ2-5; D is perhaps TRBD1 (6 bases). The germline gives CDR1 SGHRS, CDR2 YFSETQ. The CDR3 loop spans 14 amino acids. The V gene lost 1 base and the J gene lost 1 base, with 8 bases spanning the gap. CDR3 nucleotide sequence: TGCGCCAGCAGCTTGATGACAGGCCAAGAGACCCAGTACTTC. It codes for CASSLMTGQETQYF.

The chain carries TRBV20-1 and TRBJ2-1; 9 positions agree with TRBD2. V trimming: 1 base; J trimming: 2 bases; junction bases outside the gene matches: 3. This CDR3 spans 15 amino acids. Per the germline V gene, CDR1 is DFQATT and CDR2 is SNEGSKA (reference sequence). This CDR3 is CSARAQREAYNEQFF. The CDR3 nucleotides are TGCAGTGCTAGAGCCCAGCGGGAGGCCTACAATGAGCAGTTCTTC.

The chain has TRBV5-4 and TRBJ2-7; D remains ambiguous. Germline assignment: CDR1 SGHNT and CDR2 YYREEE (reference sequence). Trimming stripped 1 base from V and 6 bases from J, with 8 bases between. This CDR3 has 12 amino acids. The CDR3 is CASSLWGFEQYF. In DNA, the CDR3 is TGTGCCAGCAGCTTGTGGGGATTCGAGCAGTACTTC.

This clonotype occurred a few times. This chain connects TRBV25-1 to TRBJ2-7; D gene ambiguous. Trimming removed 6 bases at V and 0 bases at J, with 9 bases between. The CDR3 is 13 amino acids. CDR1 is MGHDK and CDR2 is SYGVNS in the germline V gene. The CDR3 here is CASSARNSYEQYF. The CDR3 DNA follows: TGTGCCAGCAGCGCTAGGAACTCCTACGAGCAGTACTTC.

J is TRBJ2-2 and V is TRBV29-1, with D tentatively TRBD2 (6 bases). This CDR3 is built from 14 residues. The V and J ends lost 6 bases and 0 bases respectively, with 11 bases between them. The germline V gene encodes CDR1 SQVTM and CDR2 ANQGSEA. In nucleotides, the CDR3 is TGCAGCGTAACCGGGACTTCGAACACCGGGGAGCTGTTTTTT. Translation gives CSVTGTSNTGELFF.

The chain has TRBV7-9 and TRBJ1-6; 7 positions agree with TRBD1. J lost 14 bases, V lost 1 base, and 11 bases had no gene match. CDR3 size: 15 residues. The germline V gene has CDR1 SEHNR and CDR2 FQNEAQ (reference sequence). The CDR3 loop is CASSLGTGAEATLHF. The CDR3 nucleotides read TGTGCCAGCAGCTTAGGTACAGGGGCTGAGGCCACCCTCCACTTT.

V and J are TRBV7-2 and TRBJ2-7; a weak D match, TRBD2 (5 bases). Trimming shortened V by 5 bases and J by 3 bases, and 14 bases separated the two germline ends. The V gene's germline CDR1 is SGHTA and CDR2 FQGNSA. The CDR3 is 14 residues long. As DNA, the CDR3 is TGTGCCAGCAGCCGTAGCAGGAGGAACTACGAGCAGTACTTC. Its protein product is CASSRSRRNYEQYF.

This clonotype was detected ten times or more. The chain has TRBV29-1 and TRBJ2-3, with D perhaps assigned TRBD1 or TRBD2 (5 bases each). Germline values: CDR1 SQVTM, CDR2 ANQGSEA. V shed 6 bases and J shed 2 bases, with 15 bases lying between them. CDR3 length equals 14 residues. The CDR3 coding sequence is TGCAGCGTCGAGGGGCAAGTGAACACAGATACGCAGTATTTT. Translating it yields CSVEGQVNTDTQYF.

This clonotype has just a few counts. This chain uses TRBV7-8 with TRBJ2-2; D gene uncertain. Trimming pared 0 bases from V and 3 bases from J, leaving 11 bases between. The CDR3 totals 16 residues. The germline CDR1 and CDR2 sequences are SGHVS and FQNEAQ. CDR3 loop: CASSLAARLDTGELFF. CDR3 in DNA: TGTGCCAGCAGCTTAGCGGCCAGATTGGACACCGGGGAGCTGTTTTTT.

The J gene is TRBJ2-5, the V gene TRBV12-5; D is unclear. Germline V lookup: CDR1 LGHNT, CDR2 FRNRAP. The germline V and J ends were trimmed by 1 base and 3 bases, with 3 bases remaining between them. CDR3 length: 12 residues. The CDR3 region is CASGLGEETQYF. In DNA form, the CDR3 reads TGTGCTAGTGGTTTGGGTGAAGAGACCCAGTACTTC.

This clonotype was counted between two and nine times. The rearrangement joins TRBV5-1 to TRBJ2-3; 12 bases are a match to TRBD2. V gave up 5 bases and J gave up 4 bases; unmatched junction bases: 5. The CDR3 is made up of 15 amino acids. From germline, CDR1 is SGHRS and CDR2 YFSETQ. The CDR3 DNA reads TGCGCCAGCAGACCTAGCGGGGGGGCCCCAGATACGCAGTATTTT. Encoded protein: CASRPSGGAPDTQYF. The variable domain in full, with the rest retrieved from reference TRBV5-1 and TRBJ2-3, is KAGVTQTPRYLIKTRGQQVTLSCSPISGHRSVSWYQQTPGQGLQFLFEYFSETQRNKGNFPGRFSGRQFSNSRSEMNVSTLELGDSALYLCASRPSGGAPDTQYFGPGTRLTVL.

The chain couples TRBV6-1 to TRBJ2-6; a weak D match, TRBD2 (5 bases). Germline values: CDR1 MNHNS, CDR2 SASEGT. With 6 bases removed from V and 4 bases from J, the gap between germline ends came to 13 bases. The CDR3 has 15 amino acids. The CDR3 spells CASRGPTGGANVLTF. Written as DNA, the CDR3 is TGTGCCAGCAGAGGACCCACGGGAGGGGCCAACGTCCTGACTTTC.

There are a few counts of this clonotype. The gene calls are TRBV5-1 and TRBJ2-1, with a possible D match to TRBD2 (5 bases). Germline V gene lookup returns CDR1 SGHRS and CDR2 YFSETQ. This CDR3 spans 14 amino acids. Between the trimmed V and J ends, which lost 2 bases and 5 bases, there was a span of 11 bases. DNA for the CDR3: TGCGCCAGCAGCTTAAAAAGGGAGAACAATGAGCAGTTCTTC. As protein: CASSLKRENNEQFF.

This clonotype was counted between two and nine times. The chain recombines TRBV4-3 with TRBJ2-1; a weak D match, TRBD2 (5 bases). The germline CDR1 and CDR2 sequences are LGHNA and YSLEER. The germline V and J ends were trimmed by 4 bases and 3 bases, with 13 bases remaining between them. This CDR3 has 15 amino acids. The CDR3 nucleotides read TGCGCCAGCAGCCGTAAGAGGGTGGACTACAATGAGCAGTTCTTC. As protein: CASSRKRVDYNEQFF.

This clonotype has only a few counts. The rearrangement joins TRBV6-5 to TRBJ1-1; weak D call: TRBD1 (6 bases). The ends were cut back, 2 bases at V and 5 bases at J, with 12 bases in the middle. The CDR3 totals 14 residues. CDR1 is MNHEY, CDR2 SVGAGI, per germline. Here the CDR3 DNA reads TGTGCCAGCAGTTACCGCACAGGGTCGACTGAAGCTTTCTTT. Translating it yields CASSYRTGSTEAFF.

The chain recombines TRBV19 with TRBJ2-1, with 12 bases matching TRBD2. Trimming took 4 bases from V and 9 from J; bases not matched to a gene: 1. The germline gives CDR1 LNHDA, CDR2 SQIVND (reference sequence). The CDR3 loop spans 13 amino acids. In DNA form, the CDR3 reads TGTGCCAGTAGTACGGGACTAGCGGGTGAGCAGTTCTTC. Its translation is CASSTGLAGEQFF. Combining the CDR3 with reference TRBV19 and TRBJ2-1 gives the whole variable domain DGGITQSPKYLFRKEGQNVTLSCEQNLNHDAMYWYRQDPGQGLRLIYYSQIVNDFQKGDIAEGYSVSREKKESFPLTVTSAQKNPTAFYLCASSTGLAGEQFFGPGTRLTVL.

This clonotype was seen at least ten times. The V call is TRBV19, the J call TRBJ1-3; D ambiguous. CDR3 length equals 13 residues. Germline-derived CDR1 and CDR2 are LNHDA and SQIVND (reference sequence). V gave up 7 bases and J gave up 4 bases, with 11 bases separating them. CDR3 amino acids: CASTTRIGNTIYF. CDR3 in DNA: TGTGCCAGTACAACCAGGATCGGAAACACCATATATTTT.

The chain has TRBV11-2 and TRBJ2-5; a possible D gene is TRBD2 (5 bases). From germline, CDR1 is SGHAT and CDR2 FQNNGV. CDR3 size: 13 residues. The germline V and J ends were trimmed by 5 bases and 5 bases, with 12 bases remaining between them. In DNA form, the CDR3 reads TGTGCCAGCAGCCCCAGTGGGGAGGAGACCCAGTACTTC. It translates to CASSPSGEETQYF.

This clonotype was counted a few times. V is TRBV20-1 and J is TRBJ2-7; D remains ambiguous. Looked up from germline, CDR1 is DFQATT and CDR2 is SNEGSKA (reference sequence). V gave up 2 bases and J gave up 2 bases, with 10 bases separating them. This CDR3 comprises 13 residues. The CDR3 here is CSARSVRAYEQYF. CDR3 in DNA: TGCAGTGCTAGATCGGTCAGAGCCTACGAGCAGTACTTC.

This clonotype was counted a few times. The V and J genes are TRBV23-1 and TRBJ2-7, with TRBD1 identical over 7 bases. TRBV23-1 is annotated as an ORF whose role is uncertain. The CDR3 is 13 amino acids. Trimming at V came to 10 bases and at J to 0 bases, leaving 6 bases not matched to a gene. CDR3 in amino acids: CAKRTGLSYEQYF. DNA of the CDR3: TGCGCCAAGAGGACAGGACTCTCCTACGAGCAGTACTTC.

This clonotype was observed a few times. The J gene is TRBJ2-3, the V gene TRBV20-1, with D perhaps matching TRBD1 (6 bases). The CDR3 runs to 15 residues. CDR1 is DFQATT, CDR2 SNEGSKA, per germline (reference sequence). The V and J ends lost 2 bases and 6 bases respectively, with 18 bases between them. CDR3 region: CSARRRTGTRDTQYF. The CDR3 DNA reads TGCAGTGCTAGACGACGGACTGGGACACGGGATACGCAGTATTTT.